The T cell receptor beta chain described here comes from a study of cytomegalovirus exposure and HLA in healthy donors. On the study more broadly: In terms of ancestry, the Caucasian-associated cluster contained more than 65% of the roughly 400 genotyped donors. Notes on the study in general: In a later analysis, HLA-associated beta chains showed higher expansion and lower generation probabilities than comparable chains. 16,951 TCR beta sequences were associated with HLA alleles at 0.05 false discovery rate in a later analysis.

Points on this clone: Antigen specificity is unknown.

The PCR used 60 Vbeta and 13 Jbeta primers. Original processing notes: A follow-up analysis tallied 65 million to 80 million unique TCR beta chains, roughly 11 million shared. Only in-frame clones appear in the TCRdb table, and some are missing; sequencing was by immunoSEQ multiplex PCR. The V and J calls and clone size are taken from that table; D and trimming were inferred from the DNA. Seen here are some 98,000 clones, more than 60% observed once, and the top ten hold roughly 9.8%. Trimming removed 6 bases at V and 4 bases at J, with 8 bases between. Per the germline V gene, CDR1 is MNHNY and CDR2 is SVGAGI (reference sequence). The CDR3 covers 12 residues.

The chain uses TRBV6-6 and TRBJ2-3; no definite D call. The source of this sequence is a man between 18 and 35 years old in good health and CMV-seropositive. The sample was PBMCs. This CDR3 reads CASSQAADTQYF. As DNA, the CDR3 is TGTGCCAGCAGCCAGGCTGCAGATACGCAGTATTTT.